The 5 T cell receptor beta chains given below trace back to one sample, sequenced in a study of shared clonotypes between healthy human individuals. Using immunoSEQ multiplex PCR, the repertoire was profiled, and TCRdb retains in-frame clones only, with some absent. The table has around 1 million clones, around 80% seen once. The sample consisted of memory CD4+ T cells sorted from blood. Subset given: CD45RA-negative fraction. These receptor sequences come from a man between 18 and 35 years old in good health.

J is TRBJ2-1 and V is TRBV30, with 11 bases fitting TRBD2. Trimming removed 4 bases from V and 2 bases from J; junction bases left unmatched: 4. This CDR3 has 15 residues. Germline V gives CDR1 GTSNPN, CDR2 SVGIG (reference sequence). CDR3 nucleotides: TGTGCCTGGACCGATAGCGGGAGGGCCTACAATGAGCAGTTCTTC. This translates into CAWTDSGRAYNEQFF.

This chain uses TRBV7-9 with TRBJ2-2, with D possibly being TRBD2 (6 bases). This CDR3 is 13 amino acids long. The V gene's germline CDR1 is SEHNR and CDR2 FQNEAQ (reference sequence). V lost 2 bases and J 7 bases, leaving 8 bases between the germline ends. The CDR3 region has the DNA TGTGCCAGCAGCTTATACGGGAGCGGGGAGCTGTTTTTT. It yields the protein CASSLYGSGELFF.

This chain joins TRBV7-8 and TRBJ2-7; D not resolved. This CDR3 is 19 amino acids long. Per the germline V gene, CDR1 is SGHVS and CDR2 is FQNEAQ. With 2 bases removed from V and 0 bases from J, the gap between germline ends came to 23 bases. CDR3 nucleotides: TGTGCCAGCAGCTTATGGACCCCTCGGAAAACGGCGCACTCCTACGAGCAGTACTTC. It codes for CASSLWTPRKTAHSYEQYF.

The chain couples TRBV6-5 to TRBJ1-6; D unclear. V was pared by 7 bases and J by 3 bases, with 7 bases between. The CDR3 totals 13 residues. In germline, CDR1 is MNHEY, CDR2 SVGAGI. The CDR3 spells CASKGDYNSPLHF. The CDR3 coding sequence is TGTGCCAGCAAGGGAGACTATAATTCACCCCTCCACTTT.

The V and J genes are TRBV7-9 and TRBJ1-4, with D unresolved. Per the germline V gene, CDR1 is SEHNR and CDR2 is FQNEAQ (reference sequence). Trimming shortened V by 5 bases and J by 10 bases, and 11 bases separated the two germline ends. CDR3 length equals 12 residues. The CDR3 spells CASSQTGGKLFF. CDR3 sequence (DNA): TGTGCCAGCAGCCAGACGGGTGGAAAACTGTTTTTT.